This is a list of T cell receptor beta chains from one sample in a study of cytomegalovirus exposure and HLA in healthy donors. The protocol was immunoSEQ multiplex PCR, while the TCRdb copy is restricted to in-frame clones and leaves out a portion. The table records about 120,000 clones, approximately 66% of them present only once. Input material: PBMCs. Every receptor here comes from a middle-aged woman in good health and CMV-seropositive. Each CDR3 is given with its conserved first and last residue. D genes are given only for firm matches. Clone size is not always given. Where it is, it says once, few, many or a class for expanded clones.

TRBV9,TRBJ2-7,12,-,-,TGTGCCAGCAGCCCCGGCGGGTCCGAGCAGTACTTC,CASSPGGSEQYF
TRBV19,TRBJ2-2,16,-,-,TGTGCCAGTAATTCGTGGCAGCTCGGAGACACCGGGGAGCTGTTTTTT,CASNSWQLGDTGELFF
TRBV27,TRBJ1-2,18,TRBD1,-,TGTGCCAGCAGTTTATCCGGCGATGCCCCGACAGGGACCTATGGCTACACCTTC,CASSLSGDAPTGTYGYTF
TRBV28,TRBJ2-7,14,TRBD2,-,TGTGCCAGCATTCGTAGCGGGGGAGCCTACGAGCAGTACTTC,CASIRSGGAYEQYF
TRBV4-2,TRBJ2-3,19,TRBD2,-,TGTGCCAGCAGCCAAGATCAGGCTAGCGGGGGGGCTAGCACAGATACGCAGTATTTT,CASSQDQASGGASTDTQYF
TRBV19,TRBJ1-2,16,-,-,TGTGCCAGTAGTATAGTTGGCGGCAGTAATACCTATGGCTACACCTTC,CASSIVGGSNTYGYTF
TRBV7-2,TRBJ2-1,15,TRBD2,-,TGTGCCAGCAGCTTAGTTCGGGGGGGTTACAATGAGCAGTTCTTC,CASSLVRGGYNEQFF
TRBV25-1,TRBJ2-7,15,TRBD1,-,TGTGCCAGCAGTGGGGGACAGGGGGCTTTCTACGAGCAGTACTTC,CASSGGQGAFYEQYF
TRBV5-1,TRBJ2-3,15,-,-,TGCGCCAGCAGCTTGAACGGCAGGGGCACAGATACGCAGTATTTT,CASSLNGRGTDTQYF
TRBV19,TRBJ2-5,16,-,-,TGTGCCAGTAGTATCGCGGCCCGAGGGGGCCAAGAGACCCAGTACTTC,CASSIAARGGQETQYF
TRBV4-1,TRBJ1-2,16,-,-,TGCGCCAGCAGCCAAGGAAGGGACATTGCTAACTATGGCTACACCTTC,CASSQGRDIANYGYTF
TRBV5-1,TRBJ2-7,13,TRBD2,-,TGCGCCAGCAGCGTTAGCGGGAGCTACGAGCAGTACTTC,CASSVSGSYEQYF
TRBV9,TRBJ2-1,15,-,few,TGTGCCAGCAGCCCTTACGTGGCAGGGGGGAATGAGCAGTTCTTC,CASSPYVAGGNEQFF
TRBV6-5,TRBJ2-1,14,TRBD1,-,TGTGCCAGCGGAACCGGGACAGGGCTGCATGAGCAGTTCTTC,CASGTGTGLHEQFF
TRBV30,TRBJ1-3,20,-,few,TGTGCCTGGGATTCAACGGGGTCCGGGCCTTCACCTAACTCTGGAAACACCATATATTTT,CAWDSTGSGPSPNSGNTIYF
TRBV28,TRBJ2-7,19,TRBD2,-,TGTGCCAGCAGTGGCCCGGGACAAAAACTAGCGGGGAGCTCCTACGAGCAGTACTTC,CASSGPGQKLAGSSYEQYF
TRBV10-3,TRBJ1-2,17,-,-,TGTGCCATCAGTGCGGGGGATTTCCAGCCAATGAGCTATGGCTACACCTTC,CAISAGDFQPMSYGYTF
TRBV29-1,TRBJ2-2,12,TRBD1,-,TGCAGCGCACAGGGGGTTGCCGGGGAGCTGTTTTTT,CSAQGVAGELFF
TRBV19,TRBJ1-2,18,TRBD1,few,TGTGCCAGTAGTTCCTCAGGACAGGTTAAAAAAGGGTTCTATGGCTACACCTTC,CASSSSGQVKKGFYGYTF
TRBV30,TRBJ2-3,13,TRBD1,few,TGTGCCTGGACGGGGACAGACACAGATACGCAGTATTTT,CAWTGTDTDTQYF
TRBV19,TRBJ2-1,15,TRBD2,-,TGTGCCAGTAGTGTTACTAGCGGCCCTTACAATGAGCAGTTCTTC,CASSVTSGPYNEQFF
TRBV13,TRBJ1-1,15,-,once,TGTGCCAGCAGCCCGAGGGCGGGGGTGAACACTGAAGCTTTCTTT,CASSPRAGVNTEAFF
TRBV2,TRBJ2-7,14,TRBD2,-,TGTGCCAGCAGTGCGAGCGGGAGTATGTACGAGCAGTACTTC,CASSASGSMYEQYF
TRBV27,TRBJ2-3,14,-,-,TGTGCCAGCAGGGAATTCAGCGGAGGGGATACGCAGTATTTT,CASREFSGGDTQYF
TRBV28,TRBJ2-1,15,TRBD2,-,TGTGCCAGCAGTCTTGGACTAGCGGGAAGCGATGAGCAGTTCTTC,CASSLGLAGSDEQFF
TRBV9,TRBJ2-3,18,TRBD2,-,TGTGCCAGCAGCCACGGGACTAGCGGGTCTACTAGCACAGATACGCAGTATTTT,CASSHGTSGSTSTDTQYF
TRBV2,TRBJ2-1,11,-,-,TGTGCCAGCGGGGCCGTCAATGAGCAGTTCTTC,CASGAVNEQFF
TRBV5-1,TRBJ2-2,15,-,-,TGCGCCAGCAGCTTGAGAGGTACACACACCGGGGAGCTGTTTTTT,CASSLRGTHTGELFF
TRBV5-6,TRBJ1-1,16,-,-,TGTGCCAGCAGCTTGGTTGAGGGCAGCAAGAACACTGAAGCTTTCTTT,CASSLVEGSKNTEAFF
TRBV27,TRBJ2-3,14,-,-,TGTGCCAGCAGTTTTACCGCCCTATCAGATACGCAGTATTTT,CASSFTALSDTQYF
TRBV6-1,TRBJ1-1,13,-,-,TGTGCCAGCAGTGAAGGGGAGGACACTGAAGCTTTCTTT,CASSEGEDTEAFF
TRBV19,TRBJ1-4,15,TRBD1,few,TGTGCCAGTAGTATAGAGAGGACAGGGGACGAAAAACTGTTTTTT,CASSIERTGDEKLFF
TRBV6-5,TRBJ2-2,15,TRBD1,-,TGTGCCAGCAGCGCCGGGACAGGGGACACCGGGGAGCTGTTTTTT,CASSAGTGDTGELFF
TRBV6-1,TRBJ1-2,14,-,-,TGTGCCAGCAGTGAAGCCAGTGCCTCCTATGGCTACACCTTC,CASSEASASYGYTF
TRBV19,TRBJ1-1,15,TRBD1,few,TGTGCCAGTAGTGGGGGACAGAAAGAGAACACTGAAGCTTTCTTT,CASSGGQKENTEAFF
TRBV30,TRBJ1-2,13,-,-,TGTGCCTGGGAACCTCAGGGGCACTATGGCTACACCTTC,CAWEPQGHYGYTF
TRBV13,TRBJ2-7,13,TRBD1,-,TGTGCCAGCAGCCGGGGACAGGAGTACGAGCAGTACTTC,CASSRGQEYEQYF
TRBV9,TRBJ1-2,16,TRBD1,-,TGTGCCAGCAGCGCGACAGGGGACTCGGGGGACTATGGCTACACCTTC,CASSATGDSGDYGYTF
TRBV19,TRBJ2-3,15,TRBD2,-,TGTGCCAGTAGTAGGAAGCGGGAGAGCACAGATACGCAGTATTTT,CASSRKRESTDTQYF
TRBV30,TRBJ2-2,13,-,-,TGTGCCTGGACAGGGCGGGGCACCGGGGAGCTGTTTTTT,CAWTGRGTGELFF
TRBV11-1,TRBJ2-7,14,TRBD1,-,TGTGCCAGCAGCTTGCCTGGACAGGCTAACGAGCAGTACTTC,CASSLPGQANEQYF
TRBV6-1,TRBJ2-1,14,TRBD2,-,TGTGCCAGCAGTGTCCTAGCGGGAGTAGGAGAGCAGTTCTTC,CASSVLAGVGEQFF
TRBV6-5,TRBJ2-1,16,TRBD1,-,TGTGCCAGCAGTTACCCACAGGGGATCGATCGGAATGAGCAGTTCTTC,CASSYPQGIDRNEQFF
TRBV7-7,TRBJ2-3,13,TRBD2,-,TGTGCTAGCAGCCCCCGGACTAGCAATACGCAGTATTTT,CASSPRTSNTQYF
TRBV28,TRBJ2-2,17,TRBD1,few,TGTGCCAGCAGCCTCCCTCGGGACAGGGGCGGCACCGGGGAGCTGTTTTTT,CASSLPRDRGGTGELFF
TRBV2,TRBJ1-5,12,-,-,TGTGCCAGCTCGGGGGACGATCAGCCCCAGCATTTT,CASSGDDQPQHF
TRBV18,TRBJ2-5,13,-,-,TGTGCCAGCTCACGGGACATACAAGAGACCCAGTACTTC,CASSRDIQETQYF
TRBV27,TRBJ1-1,14,TRBD1,once,TGTGCCAGCAGTCCTTCGTGGGACAGGGTTGAAGCTTTCTTT,CASSPSWDRVEAFF
TRBV9,TRBJ1-1,14,TRBD1,once,TGTGCCAGCAGCGTAGTGGGACAGGGCACTGAAGCTTTCTTT,CASSVVGQGTEAFF
TRBV25-1,TRBJ2-5,15,TRBD2,-,TGTGCCAGCTCCCGACTAGCGGGAGTATCAGAGACCCAGTACTTC,CASSRLAGVSETQYF
TRBV19,TRBJ2-6,19,-,few,TGTGCCAGTAGTATACAGGCGGCAGGGTCACTGGGGGGGGCCAACGTCCTGACTTTC,CASSIQAAGSLGGANVLTF
TRBV27,TRBJ2-1,14,-,-,TGTGCCAGCAGCCGTGGACTGGACTACAATGAGCAGTTCTTC,CASSRGLDYNEQFF
TRBV2,TRBJ1-6,16,TRBD1,-,TGTGCCAGCAGTGAAGACAGGGGATCCTATAATTCACCCCTCCACTTT,CASSEDRGSYNSPLHF
TRBV4-2,TRBJ2-7,15,TRBD1,-,TGTGCCAGCAGCCTAGAAAGGACAGGGTGGGGCGAGCAGTACTTC,CASSLERTGWGEQYF